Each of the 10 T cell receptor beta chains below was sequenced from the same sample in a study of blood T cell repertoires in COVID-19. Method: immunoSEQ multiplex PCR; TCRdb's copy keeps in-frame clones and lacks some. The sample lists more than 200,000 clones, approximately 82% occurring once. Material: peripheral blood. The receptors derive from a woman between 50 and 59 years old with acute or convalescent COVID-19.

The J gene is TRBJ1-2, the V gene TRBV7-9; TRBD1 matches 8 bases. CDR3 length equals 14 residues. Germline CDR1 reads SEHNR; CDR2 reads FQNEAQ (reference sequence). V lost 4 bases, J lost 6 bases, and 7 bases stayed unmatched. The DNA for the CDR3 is TGTGCCAGCAGCTCTTTGACAGGGGTAAATGGCTACACCTTC. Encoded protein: CASSSLTGVNGYTF.

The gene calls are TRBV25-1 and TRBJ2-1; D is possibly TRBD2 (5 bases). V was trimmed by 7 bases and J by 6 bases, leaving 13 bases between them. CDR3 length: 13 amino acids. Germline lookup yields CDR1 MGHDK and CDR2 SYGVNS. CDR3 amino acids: CASIGLAANEQFF. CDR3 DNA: TGTGCCAGCATCGGGCTAGCCGCCAATGAGCAGTTCTTC.

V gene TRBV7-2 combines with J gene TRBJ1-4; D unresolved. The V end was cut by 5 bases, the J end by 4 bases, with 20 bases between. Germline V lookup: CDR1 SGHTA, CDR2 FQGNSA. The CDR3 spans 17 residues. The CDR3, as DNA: TGTGCCAGCAGCCTCTCGTTCAACCGAGGGTTTAATGAAAAACTGTTTTTT. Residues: CASSLSFNRGFNEKLFF.

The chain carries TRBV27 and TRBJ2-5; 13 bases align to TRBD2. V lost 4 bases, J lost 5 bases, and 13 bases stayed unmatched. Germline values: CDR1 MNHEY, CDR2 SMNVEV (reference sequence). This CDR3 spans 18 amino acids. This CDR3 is CASSSAYITSGRAETQYF. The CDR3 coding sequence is TGTGCCAGCAGTTCCGCCTATATTACTAGCGGGAGGGCCGAGACCCAGTACTTC.

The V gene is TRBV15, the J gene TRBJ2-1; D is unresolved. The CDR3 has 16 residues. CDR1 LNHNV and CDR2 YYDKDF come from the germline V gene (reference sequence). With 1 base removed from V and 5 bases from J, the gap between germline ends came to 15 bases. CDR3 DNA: TGTGCCACCAGCAGAGTGGCGCAACCCCTAGACAATGAGCAGTTCTTC. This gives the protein CATSRVAQPLDNEQFF.

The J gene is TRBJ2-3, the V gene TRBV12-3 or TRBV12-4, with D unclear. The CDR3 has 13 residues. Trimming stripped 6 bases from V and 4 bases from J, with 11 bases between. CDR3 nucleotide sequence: TGTGCCAGCAGCCCGGAGCCAGCAGATACGCAGTATTTT. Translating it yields CASSPEPADTQYF.

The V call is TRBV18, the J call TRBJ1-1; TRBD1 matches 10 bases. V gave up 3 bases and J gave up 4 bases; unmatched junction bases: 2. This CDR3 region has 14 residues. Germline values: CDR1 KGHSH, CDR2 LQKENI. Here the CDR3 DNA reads TGTGCCAGCTCACCCGGGGACAGGGGCACTGAAGCTTTCTTT. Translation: CASSPGDRGTEAFF.

The chain's CDR3 is CASSESERAGNQPQHF. CDR3 nucleotide sequence: TGCGCCAGCAGTGAGTCCGAGCGGGCAGGCAATCAGCCCCAGCATTTT. V is TRBV10-2 and J is TRBJ1-5; the D is unclear. The germline gives CDR1 WSHSY, CDR2 SAAADI. V was clipped by 0 bases and J by 2 bases, with 11 bases between them. This CDR3 spans 16 amino acids.

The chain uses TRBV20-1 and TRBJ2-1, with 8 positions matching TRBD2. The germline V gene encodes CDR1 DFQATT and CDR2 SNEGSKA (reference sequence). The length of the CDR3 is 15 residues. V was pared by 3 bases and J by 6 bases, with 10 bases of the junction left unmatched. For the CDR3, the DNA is TGCAGTGCTAGTACCCCGGGACTAGATTTCAATGAGCAGTTCTTC. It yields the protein CSASTPGLDFNEQFF.

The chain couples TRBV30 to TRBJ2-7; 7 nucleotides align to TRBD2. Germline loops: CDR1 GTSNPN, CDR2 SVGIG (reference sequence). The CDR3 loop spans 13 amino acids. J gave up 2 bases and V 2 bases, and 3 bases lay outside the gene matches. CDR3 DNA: TGTGCCTGGAGTCCAGGGAGGGCCTACGAGCAGTACTTC. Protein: CAWSPGRAYEQYF.